The following is a TCR beta chain sequence with its context. Its antigen is still unknown. No base qualities exist here, and no much larger clone lies one base off it. Unstimulated PBMCs, after thawing, were stained for CD3, CD4 and CD8 and then FACS-sorted into CD3+CD4+ and CD3+CD8+ populations. Randomization to immunosuppression withdrawal applied to every one of the 8 studied subjects. Genomic DNA was isolated with the Qiagen DNeasy Blood and Tissue Kit. This record belongs to a study of T cell clones after liver transplantation (dated 2019 in TCRdb). Context from the whole study: The samples were obtained from ITN030ST, a randomized trial that attempted immunosuppression withdrawal within 2 years after liver transplantation. No induction therapy was given to the subjects, and standard immunosuppression was administered until randomization at 12-24 months post-transplant. After a pre-transplant mixed lymphocyte reaction, TCRbeta sequencing was used to pinpoint donor-reactive T cell clones, which were subsequently tracked in post-transplant blood. Blood samples were collected pre-transplant, then pre-randomization ahead of withdrawal, and finally post-randomization once withdrawal had either been completed or failed. As an antigen-independent comparator for the donor-reactive sequences, third party-reactive TCRbeta sequences from pre-transplant MLRs were identified as well. The study cohort included 8 liver transplant recipients, of whom 3 were classified as tolerant and 5 as non-tolerant. Three of the eight recipients were HCV-positive; the others were transplanted for non-autoimmune, non-viral indications. To count as tolerant, a recipient had to stay completely off immunosuppression for at least one year without liver enzymes climbing beyond twice the upper limit of normal. General conclusions and limits of the study: A significant post-transplant decrease in circulating donor-reactive CD4 TCRbeta sequences was observed in most of the 8 subjects, irrespective of tolerance or HCV status. Donor-reactive sequences decreased more than third party-reactive sequences, which suggests partial antigen-specific deletion that was not related to withdrawal success. The conclusions were considered preliminary, being limited by small, heterogeneous patient numbers and non-standardized post-transplant time points. When repertoire turnover was accounted for, significantly reduced detection of donor-reactive sequences was found in 7 of 8 subjects for CD4 and in 8 of 8 subjects for CD8. Since no allograft tissue specimens were available, donor-reactive T cells may have migrated into the graft instead of being deleted. In two subjects, low numbers of available donor cells limited the measurable donor-reactive repertoire.

The cysteine opens and the phenylalanine closes a CDR3 of 13 amino acids. Only CDR3 DNA remains: 39 bases, in frame from the first base. Relative to germline, V is 3 bases shorter and J is 2 bases shorter, with 6 bases between their ends. From the germline V gene, CDR1 is MGHDK and CDR2 is SYGVNS. Frozen genomic DNA underwent high-throughput TCRbeta CDR3 sequencing by immunoSEQ, including PCR amplification, mapping, bias correction and internal controls. The published analysis was carried out like this. Productive rearrangements were retained, and unique TCRbeta sequences were defined by the CDR3 nucleotide sequence together with the V and J gene. Donor-reactive sequences required at least 5-fold expansion in CFSE-low cells versus unstimulated pre-transplant cells and at least 0.01% frequency. To ensure at least 90% detection power, minimum frequency thresholds were set for each subject based on that subject's lowest-template unstimulated sample. Repertoire turnover was measured by Jensen-Shannon divergence between the top 1000 TCRbeta sequences post- and pre-transplant. Two-sided Fisher's exact tests were used to test for changes in how often donor-reactive sequences were detected. Held by TCRdb, this immuneACCESS table contains in-frame sequences only and omits some clones. Under half of the omission traces to an unresolved V gene where checked; the cause of the rest is unknown. V, J and clone size are those of that table, while D and trimming were read from the DNA. Within this sample are 8,000 to 10,000 clones, with about two thirds of them counted one time only. The top ten hold 22% of the sample.

The chain couples TRBV25-1 to TRBJ2-3; the D gene remains uncertain. Sequenced material: CD8+ T cells from blood, taken at the roughly 16-month timepoint. This sequence was found in a human patient who received a liver transplant. After a transplant, some T cells may have been passed on by the graft donor. The sequenced DNA: TGTGCCAGCAGTGATAGAAACACAGATACGCAGTATTTT. It encodes CASSDRNTDTQYF. Reference TRBV25-1 and TRBJ2-3 genes cover what lies past the CDR3, so the full variable domain is EADIYQTPRYLVIGTGKKITLECSQTMGHDKMYWYQQDPGMELHLIHYSYGVNSTEKGDLSSESTVSRIRTEHFPLTLESARPSHTSQYLCASSDRNTDTQYFGPGTRLTVL.